This T cell receptor beta chain was observed in a study of blood T cell repertoires in COVID-19. About the research overall: Acute and convalescent COVID-19 specimens originated in the United States, Italy and Spain. T cells, B-cell-depleted T cells, or PBMCs supplied cDNA or gDNA.

CDR3 length: 14 amino acids. V lost 5 bases and J lost 5, with 15 bases in between. Germline CDR1 and CDR2: LNHDA and SQIVND (reference sequence). This clone was observed a few times. In the study's own analysis: Researchers report that nucleated cell counts were estimated from reference gene primer amplification. Clones were sequenced by immunoSEQ multiplex PCR, and TCRdb holds only the in-frame ones, with some missing. V, J and clone size are those of that table, while D and trimming were read from the DNA. The top ten clones hold 10% to 15% of a sample with roughly 59,000 clones, approximately 78% of them seen once.

Source material: peripheral blood. This clonotype was obtained from a man aged 80 or over with acute or convalescent COVID-19. The genes are TRBV19 and TRBJ1-2; D not certain. The CDR3 reads CASSVDPNRYGYTF. The CDR3 bases are TGTGCCAGTAGTGTCGATCCGAACCGGTATGGCTACACCTTC.